This T cell receptor (beta chain) was documented in a study of blood T cell repertoires in COVID-19. Study overall: The United States, Italy and Spain were the sources of the acute and convalescent COVID-19 samples. The cDNA or gDNA used as material had been derived from T cells, B-cell-depleted T cells, or PBMCs.

Original processing methods: Reference gene primer amplification gave nucleated cell count estimates. Generated by immunoSEQ multiplex PCR, the TCRdb table keeps only in-frame clones and is missing some. D and trimming were read from the DNA, whereas the V and J calls and clone size are those reported in that table. The sample carries 60,000 or so clones, approximately 89% recorded once. Looked up from germline, CDR1 is SGHRS and CDR2 is YFSETQ. The CDR3 consists of 14 residues. V lost 4 bases, J lost 8 bases, and 6 bases stayed unmatched. Specimen: peripheral blood. The sequence was obtained from a woman aged 55-70 years with active COVID-19. The J gene is TRBJ2-4, the V gene TRBV5-1; 10 positions agree with TRBD1. CDR3 DNA sequence: TGCGCCAGCAGCCCAACGACAGGGGGCGACATTCAGTACTTC. Its translation: CASSPTTGGDIQYF.